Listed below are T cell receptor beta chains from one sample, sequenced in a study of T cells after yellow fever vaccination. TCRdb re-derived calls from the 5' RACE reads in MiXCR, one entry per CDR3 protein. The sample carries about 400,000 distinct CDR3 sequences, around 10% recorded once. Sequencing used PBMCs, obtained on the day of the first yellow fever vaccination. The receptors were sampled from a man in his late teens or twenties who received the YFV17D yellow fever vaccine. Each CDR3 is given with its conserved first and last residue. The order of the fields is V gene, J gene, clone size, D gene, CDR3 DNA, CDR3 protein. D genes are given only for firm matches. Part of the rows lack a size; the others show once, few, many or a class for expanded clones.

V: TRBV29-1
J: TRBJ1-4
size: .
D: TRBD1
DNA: TGCAGCGCCAACAGGGGCGGGGAAAAACTGTTTTTT
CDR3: CSANRGGEKLFF

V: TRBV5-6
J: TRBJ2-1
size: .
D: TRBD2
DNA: TGTGCCAGTAAAACCGGGACTACTACCTACAATGAGCAGTTCTTC
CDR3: CASKTGTTTYNEQFF

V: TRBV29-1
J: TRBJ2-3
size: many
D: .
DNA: TGCAGCGTTGTCAGGGGCGCCGAAGATACGCAGTATTTT
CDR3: CSVVRGAEDTQYF

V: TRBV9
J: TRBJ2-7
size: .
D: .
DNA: TGTGCCAGCAGCGTTGGCGGGATTTCCTACGAGCAGTACTTC
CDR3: CASSVGGISYEQYF

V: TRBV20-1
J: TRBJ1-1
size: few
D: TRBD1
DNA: TGCAGTGCTAGCAGGGGGAGCATGAACACTGAAGCTTTCTTT
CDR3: CSASRGSMNTEAFF

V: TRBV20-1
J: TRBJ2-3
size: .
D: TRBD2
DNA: TGCAGTGCTCCGGGACTATCGGAGTCAGATACGCAGTATTTT
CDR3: CSAPGLSESDTQYF

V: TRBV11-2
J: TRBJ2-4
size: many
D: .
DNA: TGTGCCAGCAGCTTATTTATCGGGGAGCGACGACTAGCCAAAAACATTCAGTACTTC
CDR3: CASSLFIGERRLAKNIQYF

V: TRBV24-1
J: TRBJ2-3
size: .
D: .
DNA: TGTGCCACCAGTGACTCACCCCGAGAAGATACGCAGTATTTT
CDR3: CATSDSPREDTQYF

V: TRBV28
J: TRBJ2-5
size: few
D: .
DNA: TGTGCCAGCAGTTTCGGGGGAGAAAGTTCCGAGACCCAGTACTTC
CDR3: CASSFGGESSETQYF

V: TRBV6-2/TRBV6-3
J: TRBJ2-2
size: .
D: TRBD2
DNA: TGTGCCAGCAGTTACGGTCTAGCGGGGCCTACCGGGGAGCTGTTTTTT
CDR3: CASSYGLAGPTGELFF

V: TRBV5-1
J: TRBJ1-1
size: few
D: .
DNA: TGCGCCAGCAGCTTTCAAATCGGGACTGAAGCTTTCTTT
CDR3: CASSFQIGTEAFF

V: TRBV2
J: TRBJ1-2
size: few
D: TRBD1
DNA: TGTGCCAGCAAACCCGACAGGGGGCGAGGCTACACCTTC
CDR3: CASKPDRGRGYTF

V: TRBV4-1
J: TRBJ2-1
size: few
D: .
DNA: TGCGCCAGCAGCCAAGATCCTCCTAGCTATGAGCAGTTCTTC
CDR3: CASSQDPPSYEQFF

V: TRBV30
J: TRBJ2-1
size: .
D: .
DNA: TGTGCCTGGAATCACGGGGGCGGCAATGAGCAGTTCTTC
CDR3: CAWNHGGGNEQFF

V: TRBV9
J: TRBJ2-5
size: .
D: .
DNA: TGTGCCAGCAGCGCCGACCTTGGGAGAGCGGAGACCCAGTACTTC
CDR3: CASSADLGRAETQYF

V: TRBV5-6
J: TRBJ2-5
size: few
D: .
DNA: TGTGCCAGCAGCCGGATTATGGACACCCAAGAGACCCAGTACTTC
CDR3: CASSRIMDTQETQYF

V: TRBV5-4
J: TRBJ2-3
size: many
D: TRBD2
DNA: TGTGCCAGCACCGGACTAGGAGATACGCAGTATTTT
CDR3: CASTGLGDTQYF

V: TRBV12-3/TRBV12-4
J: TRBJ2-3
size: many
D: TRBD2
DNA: TGTGCCAGCAATGGGGGGGGAGATACGCAGTATTTT
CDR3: CASNGGGDTQYF

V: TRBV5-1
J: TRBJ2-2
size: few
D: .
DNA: TGCGCCAGCAGCTCCGGAGGAGTGAACACCGGGGAGCTGTTTTTT
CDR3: CASSSGGVNTGELFF

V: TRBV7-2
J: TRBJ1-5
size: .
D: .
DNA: TGTGCCAGCAGCCCTGGTGGAGGGGCACAGCCCCAGCATTTT
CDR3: CASSPGGGAQPQHF

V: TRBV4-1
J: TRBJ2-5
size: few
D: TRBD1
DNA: TGCGCCAGCAGCTACAGACAGGGTTTCGTAGAGGAGACCCAGTACTTC
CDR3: CASSYRQGFVEETQYF

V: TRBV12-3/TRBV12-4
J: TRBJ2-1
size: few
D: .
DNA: TGTGCCAGCAGTTTAACTAGAGCTGAGCAGTTCTTC
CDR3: CASSLTRAEQFF

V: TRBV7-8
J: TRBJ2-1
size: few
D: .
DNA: TGTGCCAGCAGCTTGTACCAGACTGGAGGGGAGCAGTTCTTC
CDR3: CASSLYQTGGEQFF

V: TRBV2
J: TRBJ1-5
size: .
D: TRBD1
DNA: TGTGCCAGCAGTGAAGGGGAGGGGGCAGGGAGCAATCAGCCCCAGCATTTT
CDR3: CASSEGEGAGSNQPQHF

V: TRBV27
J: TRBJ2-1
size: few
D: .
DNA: TGTGCCAGCAGTCCCGGGGGCCCCCTGAGAAATGAGCAGTTCTTC
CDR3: CASSPGGPLRNEQFF

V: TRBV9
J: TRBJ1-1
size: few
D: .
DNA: TGTGCCAGCACCCTAGGACCATACCTTAACACTGAAGCTTTCTTT
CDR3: CASTLGPYLNTEAFF

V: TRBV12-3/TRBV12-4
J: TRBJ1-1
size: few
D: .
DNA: TGTGCCAGCTGGAGGGCCGGGGAAACTGAAGCTTTCTTT
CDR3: CASWRAGETEAFF

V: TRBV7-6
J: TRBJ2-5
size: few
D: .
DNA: TGTGCCAGCAGCGCTACCTTGAAAGAGACCCAGTACTTC
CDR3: CASSATLKETQYF

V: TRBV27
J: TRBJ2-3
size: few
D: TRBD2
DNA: TGTGCCAGCAGGACTAGCGGGGGGGCAAATACGCAGTATTTT
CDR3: CASRTSGGANTQYF

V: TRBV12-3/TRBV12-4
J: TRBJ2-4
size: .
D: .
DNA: TGTGCCAGCACCCAAGGTCTAGCCAAAAACATTCAGTACTTC
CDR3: CASTQGLAKNIQYF

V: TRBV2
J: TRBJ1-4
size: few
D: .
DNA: TGTGCCAGCAGTGCGACCTATCCCGCAACTAATGAAAAACTGTTTTTT
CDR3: CASSATYPATNEKLFF

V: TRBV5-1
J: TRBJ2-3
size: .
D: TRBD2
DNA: TGCGCCAGCACCACAACCTGGCTGTCTAGCGGGGCTTCTCCGACGGATACGCAGTATTTT
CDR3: CASTTTWLSSGASPTDTQYF

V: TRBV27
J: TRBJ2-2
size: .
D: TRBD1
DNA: TGTGCCAGCAGAGGGACAGCTGCACACGGGGAGCTGTTTTTT
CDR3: CASRGTAAHGELFF

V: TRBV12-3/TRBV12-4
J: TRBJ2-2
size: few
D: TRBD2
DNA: TGTGCCAGCAGTTATGACTGGACTAGCCCCGGGGAGCTGTTTTTT
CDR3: CASSYDWTSPGELFF

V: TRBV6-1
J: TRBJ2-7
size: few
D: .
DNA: TGTGCCAGCAGCCGAGTGAATCTTGGCTCCTACGAGCAGTACTTC
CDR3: CASSRVNLGSYEQYF

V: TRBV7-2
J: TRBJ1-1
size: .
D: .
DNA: TGTGCCAGCAGCTTAGAGATGGGGCCGACCACTGAAGCTTTCTTT
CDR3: CASSLEMGPTTEAFF